Sequencing of this T cell receptor (beta chain) was carried out in a study of cytomegalovirus exposure and HLA in healthy donors. Primers included in the PCR were 60 Vbeta and 13 Jbeta primers. Some clones are missing from TCRdb's copy, which holds only in-frame ones; the method was immunoSEQ multiplex PCR. The sample includes roughly 220,000 clones, approximately 85% of them seen just once. This clone was seen a single time. The CDR3 is made up of 16 amino acids. Trimming removed 6 bases from V and 1 base from J, with 15 bases in between. Germline V gives CDR1 SNHLY, CDR2 FYNNEI. Source material: PBMCs. The rearrangement links TRBV2 to TRBJ1-4, with D possibly being TRBD1 (5 bases). The receptor comes from a middle-aged woman in good health and CMV-seronegative. The CDR3 DNA follows: TGTGCCAGCAGGGGTGCTGGGGCAAGAACTAATGAAAAACTGTTTTTT. Encoded protein: CASRGAGARTNEKLFF.